Each of the 2 T cell receptor beta chains below was sequenced from the same sample in a study of blood T cells in healthy people across ages. It was with a sample-barcoded 5' primer and a J-beta primer mix that a second PCR of roughly 6 to 11 cycles was run. TCRdb used MiXCR to reprocess the 5' RACE reads, holding one entry per CDR3 protein. In the table there are around 620,000 distinct CDR3 sequences, 27% of which are singletons. Sequenced input: blood. These receptors all come from an older woman in good health.

The V gene is TRBV7-3, the J gene TRBJ2-2; tentative D call: TRBD2 (5 bases). Germline lookup yields CDR1 SGHTA and CDR2 FQGTGA. This CDR3 comprises 14 residues. The V and J ends lost 4 bases and 4 bases respectively, with 10 bases between them. The CDR3 nucleotides read TGTGCCAGCAGCTCCGGGGTCTCCACCGGGGAGCTGTTTTTT. This gives the protein CASSSGVSTGELFF.

This clonotype has only a few counts. This chain links TRBV5-1 with TRBJ2-5; 9 nucleotides align to TRBD1. V lost 3 bases, J lost 5 bases, and 11 bases stayed unmatched. CDR1 is SGHRS and CDR2 is YFSETQ in the germline V gene. The CDR3 extends over 16 amino acids. This CDR3 reads CASSSTGGLPGETQYF. DNA for the CDR3: TGCGCCAGCAGCTCAACAGGGGGCCTACCGGGCGAGACCCAGTACTTC.